Listed below are T cell receptor beta chains from one sample, sequenced in a study of CD8 T cells in Susac syndrome. TCRdb ran MiXCR on the immunoSEQ multiplex PCR reads and lists one entry per CDR3 protein. The sample consists of about 160,000 distinct CDR3 sequences, around 93% of them appearing once. The sequencing input was CD4+ T cells from PBMCs. The origin of the receptors is a human donor in good health. Each CDR3 is given with its conserved first and last residue. Each record gives: CDR3 DNA, CDR3 protein, clone size, V gene, D gene, J gene. D genes are given only for firm matches. Expanded clones are given a class, and other clones once, few, many or no size at all.

TGTGCCAGCAGTGGACTGCGGTGGGGTGATACGCAGTATTTT | CASSGLRWGDTQYF | - | TRBV2 | - | TRBJ2-3
TGTGCCATCAGTGACGGGGGCCCAGAGACCCAGTACTTC | CAISDGGPETQYF | - | TRBV10-3 | - | TRBJ2-5
TGTGCCAGCAGCCAAGGTCCGTCGGGCTATGGCTACACCTTC | CASSQGPSGYGYTF | - | TRBV3-1 | - | TRBJ1-2
TGCGCCAGCAGCGTTGACCCGACAGATACGCAGTATTTT | CASSVDPTDTQYF | - | TRBV5-1 | - | TRBJ2-3
TGTGCCAGCAGCTTAACGAGAAACAATGAGCAGTTCTTC | CASSLTRNNEQFF | - | TRBV7-3 | - | TRBJ2-1
TGTGCCAGCAGCGTCAGGGGGGAAGCCGGGGAGCTGTTTTTT | CASSVRGEAGELFF | - | TRBV3-1 | - | TRBJ2-2
TGTGCCAGCACCGATGGGCGGGGCAGCGAGCAGTACTTC | CASTDGRGSEQYF | - | TRBV2 | - | TRBJ2-7
TGCGCCAGCAGCCAGGTGGGCGGGGCTAACTCCTACGAGCAGTACTTC | CASSQVGGANSYEQYF | - | TRBV4-1 | - | TRBJ2-7
TGCAGCGTTGGATTGGCGGGGGAAGGTTTCTTT | CSVGLAGEGFF | - | TRBV29-1 | - | TRBJ1-1
TGCGCCAGCAGCTTAGGGGTAGTAACCAAAAACATTCAGTACTTC | CASSLGVVTKNIQYF | - | TRBV5-1 | - | TRBJ2-4
TGTGCCAGCAGTGAGGGGAGACTAGCGGGGGTCCAAGAGACCCAGTACTTC | CASSEGRLAGVQETQYF | - | TRBV2 | TRBD2 | TRBJ2-5
TGTGCCAGCAACAGCCGGGACAACGGTTATGGCTACACCTTC | CASNSRDNGYGYTF | - | TRBV6-5 | - | TRBJ1-2
TGTGCCAGCAGGACCCGGCGGGGAGGAACTGAAGCTTTCTTT | CASRTRRGGTEAFF | few | TRBV6-1 | - | TRBJ1-1
TGTGCCAGCAGTTACTCGACTAGCGGAACCTACGAGCAGTACTTC | CASSYSTSGTYEQYF | - | TRBV6-5 | TRBD2 | TRBJ2-7
TGTGCCAGTAGTATAGGGGGCAGGCTTCGGGGGGAGACCCAGTACTTC | CASSIGGRLRGETQYF | - | TRBV19 | - | TRBJ2-5
TGTGCCAGCAGTAACGAAAGCGGGTTAGATACGCAGTATTTT | CASSNESGLDTQYF | - | TRBV6-6 | - | TRBJ2-3
TGTGCCAGCAGCGTAAGACACACCGACAGGGCCGATGGCTACACCTTC | CASSVRHTDRADGYTF | - | TRBV9 | TRBD1 | TRBJ1-2
TGCAGCGTTAAGAGCGGGGGGCCCGCAGATACGCAGTATTTT | CSVKSGGPADTQYF | - | TRBV29-1 | TRBD2 | TRBJ2-3
TGTGCCAGTAGTGATCCAGGATATCAGCCCCAGCATTTT | CASSDPGYQPQHF | - | TRBV19 | - | TRBJ1-5
TGTGCCAGCAGCCAACAGCAGGGGCTGAACACTGAAGCTTTCTTT | CASSQQQGLNTEAFF | - | TRBV3-1 | - | TRBJ1-1
TGTGCCAGCAGCCAAGATCCCGGCCGATACGAGCAGTACTTC | CASSQDPGRYEQYF | - | TRBV3-1 | - | TRBJ2-7
TGTGCCAGCAGCTTTACGGACAGGGGTAATTCACCCCTCCACTTT | CASSFTDRGNSPLHF | once | TRBV3-1 | TRBD1 | TRBJ1-6
TGTGCCAGCAGCTCGGACACCCGAGGGCCCTACGAGCAGTACTTC | CASSSDTRGPYEQYF | - | TRBV6-5 | - | TRBJ2-7
TGTGCCAGTAGTATAGATAGGGAGGAGCAGTTCTTC | CASSIDREEQFF | - | TRBV19 | - | TRBJ2-1
TGTGCCAGCAGTTACTCTGGGGGTGCTGGATTCGATACGCAGTATTTT | CASSYSGGAGFDTQYF | - | TRBV6-5 | - | TRBJ2-3
TGCGCCAGCAGCGGCCGGACTGCAGAGGACAATGAGCAGTTCTTC | CASSGRTAEDNEQFF | once | TRBV10-1 | - | TRBJ2-1
TGTGCCAACTTGGGGGTTTCTGGGGCCAACGTCCTGACTTTC | CANLGVSGANVLTF | - | TRBV2 | - | TRBJ2-6
TGCAGCCATTGTCACACCTCCCTGACCACAGATACGCAGTATTTT | CSHCHTSLTTDTQYF | - | TRBV29-1 | - | TRBJ2-3
TGTGCCAGCAGTTCTAGGGGTCAAGCTTTCTTT | CASSSRGQAFF | - | TRBV6-6 | - | TRBJ1-1
TGTGCCAGCAGTAATAGGGTTGGAGAGACCCAGTACTTC | CASSNRVGETQYF | once | TRBV27 | - | TRBJ2-5
TGCAGTGCCCGGGTTACTGGGGCCACAGATACGCAGTATTTT | CSARVTGATDTQYF | - | TRBV20-1 | - | TRBJ2-3
TGTGCCAGCAGTACGGGGCAACTAGGCATTCAGTACTTC | CASSTGQLGIQYF | - | TRBV2 | - | TRBJ2-4
TGTGCCAGCAGCTTAAGTTGGGGGCTGCAGAATCAGCCCCAGCATTTT | CASSLSWGLQNQPQHF | - | TRBV7-2 | - | TRBJ1-5
TGCGCCAGCAGTCAATTTTTCCAGGGCCTCAATCAGCCCCAGCATTTT | CASSQFFQGLNQPQHF | - | TRBV23-1 | - | TRBJ1-5
TGTGCCAGCAGCCAAGCTAGAATCCCTAGGGACACTGAAGCTTTCTTT | CASSQARIPRDTEAFF | - | TRBV3-1 | - | TRBJ1-1
TGTGCCAGCAGCGTAGGACTAGCGGGGGCCACAACGACAGGGGAGCTGTTTTTT | CASSVGLAGATTTGELFF | - | TRBV9 | TRBD2 | TRBJ2-2
TGTGCCATCAACTTGGGGGACGGGGAGACCCAGTACTTC | CAINLGDGETQYF | - | TRBV10-3 | - | TRBJ2-5
TGCAGCGTTGTGGTCACAGTTGGAAGCAATCAGCCCCAGCATTTT | CSVVVTVGSNQPQHF | once | TRBV29-1 | - | TRBJ1-5
TGCAGCGTATCCCTATCAGGTCAGCCCCAGCATTTT | CSVSLSGQPQHF | - | TRBV29-1 | - | TRBJ1-5
TGTGCCAGCAGTTTCCAAGCCGGGGAGCTGTTTTTT | CASSFQAGELFF | once | TRBV12-3/TRBV12-4 | - | TRBJ2-2
TGTGCCAGCAGCCAAGGGGACAGGGATGTACAGCCCCAGCATTTT | CASSQGDRDVQPQHF | - | TRBV3-1 | TRBD1 | TRBJ1-5
TGTGCCAGCAGCCCTAGCGGGGGGCGGGTCAGCTCCTACAATGAGCAGTTCTTC | CASSPSGGRVSSYNEQFF | - | TRBV3-1 | TRBD2 | TRBJ2-1
TGTGCCAGCAGTTATCCGGGACGGAACTATGGCTACACCTTC | CASSYPGRNYGYTF | - | TRBV6-5 | - | TRBJ1-2
TGTGCCAGCAGATTAGGACAGGGGGCAACTAATGAAAAACTGTTTTTT | CASRLGQGATNEKLFF | - | TRBV6-5 | TRBD1 | TRBJ1-4
TGTGCCAGCAGCTTGGCCGCGGACTATGGCTACACCTTC | CASSLAADYGYTF | - | TRBV5-4 | - | TRBJ1-2
TGTGCCAGCAGCCGGGGACCGGGACAGGTGAACACTGAAGCTTTCTTT | CASSRGPGQVNTEAFF | - | TRBV5-6 | TRBD1 | TRBJ1-1
TGTGCCAGTAGTTGGGGACACGGCCGGACAGATACGCAGTATTTT | CASSWGHGRTDTQYF | once | TRBV19 | - | TRBJ2-3
TGCGCCAGCAGCTTGACGGATTCCGGGGAGCTGTTTTTT | CASSLTDSGELFF | - | TRBV5-1 | - | TRBJ2-2
TGCAGCGTTGGGGGACTAGCGGGCGGGGCAGAGACCCAGTACTTC | CSVGGLAGGAETQYF | - | TRBV29-1 | TRBD2 | TRBJ2-5
TGTGCCAGCAGCCCCGGGGGGGGCACCGGGGAGCTGTTTTTT | CASSPGGGTGELFF | few | TRBV9 | TRBD2 | TRBJ2-2
TGTGCCAGCAGACCGCCCCCGAGGGTTGGAAACACCATATATTTT | CASRPPPRVGNTIYF | - | TRBV7-9 | - | TRBJ1-3
TGTGCCAGCAGCCCCAGGGACAGGAAAAACATTCAGTACTTC | CASSPRDRKNIQYF | once | TRBV3-1 | TRBD1 | TRBJ2-4
TGTGCCTGGAGGCCAATGATGGGCGAGCAGTTCTTC | CAWRPMMGEQFF | - | TRBV30 | - | TRBJ2-1
TGCAGTGCTAGAAATGACAGGGGGAGTACAGATACGCAGTATTTT | CSARNDRGSTDTQYF | - | TRBV20-1 | TRBD1 | TRBJ2-3
TGTGCCAGCAGCCCCTCCCTTCAGTACTTC | CASSPSLQYF | once | TRBV5-4 | - | TRBJ2-4
TGCGCCAGCAGCTTGTCACTCGGGACAGCAAAAAATTCACCCCTCCACTTT | CASSLSLGTAKNSPLHF | - | TRBV5-1 | TRBD1 | TRBJ1-6
TGCGCCAGCAGCCAACCTGCCCCGGATACGCAGTATTTT | CASSQPAPDTQYF | - | TRBV4-1 | - | TRBJ2-3